One sample yielded the 22 T cell receptor beta chains listed below, sequenced in a study of T cell repertoires in cytomegalovirus infection (dated 2019 in TCRdb). The sample's treatment or condition, from its label and the paper: in vitro stimulation with specific CMV peptide epitopes to enrich CMV-specific T cells. Reads for this sample came from an Illumina HiSeq 1500. In-frame beta chains were kept once TCRdb had trimmed the public reads at Q25 with fastp and called clones with MiXCR. One record per CDR3 amino acid sequence lists the most common genes and DNA. The sample profile shows under 200,000 distinct CDR3 sequences; roughly 21% of them were found once. In total, the top ten clones hold roughly 25% of the sample. These receptors lack a known antigen. This sample comprised CD8+ T cells from cultured PBMCs, obtained from culture after CMV antigen stimulation. Every receptor here comes from a human donor in good health (CMV status not recorded). Some clones in this sample may be carry-over from other donors' samples.

This sequence joins TRBV6-8 and TRBJ2-2; 10 nucleotides align to TRBD1. The CDR3 consists of 16 residues. Germline V gene lookup returns CDR1 MNHGY and CDR2 SAAAGT. The J segment lost 4 bases and the V segment lost 2 bases, leaving 4 bases of the junction unmatched. The DNA for the CDR3 is TGTGCCAGCAGTTACGTGTGGACAGGGGGCACCGGGGAGCTGTTTTTT. This codes for CASSYVWTGGTGELFF.

The chain carries TRBV7-2 and TRBJ2-3; no firm D call. V was cut by 5 bases and J by 6 bases, with 15 bases left in between. The germline V gene encodes CDR1 SGHTA and CDR2 FQGNSA. This CDR3 region has 14 residues. CDR3 DNA sequence: TGTGCCAGCAGCATTCGCGTTGTGGCGGATACGCAGTATTTT. This gives the protein CASSIRVVADTQYF.

This clonotype was counted between two and nine times. The chain carries TRBV7-2 and TRBJ2-7; perhaps TRBD1 as D (5 bases). Germline lookup yields CDR1 SGHTA and CDR2 FQGNSA. CDR3 length equals 16 residues. V lost 5 bases and J 2 bases, leaving 19 bases between the germline ends. CDR3 nucleotides: TGTGCCAGCAGCCTCGAAGGGGCATATACGACCTACGAGCAGTACTTC. It encodes CASSLEGAYTTYEQYF. Supplemented by reference TRBV7-2 and TRBJ2-7, the full variable domain reads GAGVSQSPSNKVTEKGKDVELRCDPISGHTALYWYRQSLGQGLEFLIYFQGNSAPDKSGLPSDRFSAERTGGSVSTLTIQRTQQEDSAVYLCASSLEGAYTTYEQYFGPGTRLTVT.

This clonotype has just a few counts. J is TRBJ2-1 and V is TRBV20-1; maybe TRBD1 (6 bases). Trimming took 4 bases from V and 1 from J, leaving 8 bases between them. The CDR3 spans 13 residues. CDR1 and CDR2 (germline): DFQATT, SNEGSKA (reference sequence). CDR3 nucleotides: TGCAGTGCTATTGGACAGTCCTACAATGAGCAGTTCTTC. It encodes CSAIGQSYNEQFF.

The rearrangement links TRBV7-2 to TRBJ2-3; 10 nucleotides match TRBD2. This CDR3 contains 17 residues. J gave up 6 bases and V 4 bases, and 13 bases lay outside the gene matches. Germline V gene data show CDR1 as SGHTA and CDR2 as FQGNSA. CDR3 nucleotides: TGTGCCAGCAGCTCAGGATTCTCTAGCGGGGGTTACGATACGCAGTATTTT. Translating it yields CASSSGFSSGGYDTQYF.

The chain joins TRBV7-2 to TRBJ1-4; no firm D call. Deletions cut 3 bases from V and 0 bases from J, with 8 bases between. CDR3 length: 15 residues. Germline V gene sequence: CDR1 SGHTA, CDR2 FQGNSA. The CDR3 region has the DNA TGTGCCAGCAGCTTCCAGGCTGCAACTAATGAAAAACTGTTTTTT. It is translated as CASSFQAATNEKLFF.

This clonotype was seen more than once but under ten times. V and J are TRBV6-4 and TRBJ1-6; D is possibly TRBD1 (6 bases). CDR1 MRHNA and CDR2 SNTAGT come from the germline V gene. This CDR3 is built from 15 residues. Between the trimmed V and J ends, which lost 4 bases and 7 bases, there was a span of 14 bases. CDR3 in DNA: TGTGCCAGCAGTGCCTCAGGGGTGGCCAATTCACCCCTCCACTTT. Protein: CASSASGVANSPLHF.

The rearrangement links TRBV27 to TRBJ1-3; perhaps TRBD1 as D (5 bases). Trimming shortened V by 8 bases and J by 0 bases, and 8 bases separated the two germline ends. The V gene's germline CDR1 is MNHEY and CDR2 SMNVEV (reference sequence). The CDR3 extends over 13 amino acids. The CDR3 DNA is TGTGCCAGCGCGGACATCTCTGGAAACACCATATATTTT. Protein product: CASADISGNTIYF.

This chain uses TRBV5-6 with TRBJ1-5, with no clear D. The CDR3 is made up of 15 amino acids. In germline, CDR1 is SGHDT, CDR2 YYEEEE. V was cut by 0 bases and J by 6 bases, with 13 bases left in between. The CDR3 coding sequence is TGTGCCAGCAGCTTGGTGGGCGACGGGAGTCAGCCCCAGCATTTT. This translates into CASSLVGDGSQPQHF.

V is TRBV28 and J is TRBJ2-7; no definite D call. V lost 6 bases and J 2 bases, leaving 11 bases between the germline ends. The V gene's germline CDR1 is MDHEN and CDR2 SYDVKM. This CDR3 region has 13 residues. The CDR3 nucleotides are TGTGCCAGCAGACCAACAGCTACCTACGAGCAGTACTTC. Protein: CASRPTATYEQYF.

This clonotype was detected only a few times. This chain joins TRBV27 and TRBJ2-1; TRBD2 is a possible D gene (7 bases). V was pared by 7 bases and J by 1 base, with 32 bases between. The CDR3 spans 21 residues. Germline V gene sequence: CDR1 MNHEY, CDR2 SMNVEV (reference sequence). For the CDR3, the DNA is TGTGCCAGCATCCTATGGAGGGGGGGTTCATTACGTCCCTTGTCCTACAATGAGCAGTTCTTC. It yields the protein CASILWRGGSLRPLSYNEQFF.

The rearrangement uses TRBV7-2 and TRBJ2-7; 10 bases line up with TRBD1. Germline V gives CDR1 SGHTA, CDR2 FQGNSA. The CDR3 runs 14 residues. With V trimmed by 2 bases and J by 7 bases, 5 bases remained unmatched. In DNA, the CDR3 is TGTGCCAGCAGCTTAAGACAGGGGGCGAGGGAGCAGTACTTC. This encodes CASSLRQGAREQYF.

This clonotype appeared a single time. The V gene is TRBV5-6, the J gene TRBJ1-5; D is undetermined. The CDR3 has 15 amino acids. V lost 4 bases, J lost 6 bases, and 17 bases lay in between. Germline V lookup: CDR1 SGHDT, CDR2 YYEEEE. DNA for the CDR3: TGTGCCAGCAGCGTCAGCACTTACGACGGTCAGCCCCAGCATTTT. Amino acids: CASSVSTYDGQPQHF.

This clonotype has more than one count but fewer than ten. The V gene is TRBV4-1, the J gene TRBJ1-2; maybe TRBD1 (5 bases). Trimming shortened V by 0 bases and J by 4 bases, and 12 bases separated the two germline ends. Germline lookup yields CDR1 MGHRA and CDR2 YSYEKL. The CDR3 length is 15 residues. DNA of the CDR3: TGCGCCAGCAGCCAAGATTCCGGGACCGCCTATGGCTACACCTTC. Translated, it gives CASSQDSGTAYGYTF.

The gene calls are TRBV15 and TRBJ2-7, with D possibly called TRBD1 or TRBD2 (5 bases each). From germline, CDR1 is LNHNV and CDR2 YYDKDF (reference sequence). V lost 5 bases and J 7 bases, leaving 21 bases between the germline ends. The CDR3 is made up of 15 amino acids. The CDR3 sequence: CATSSSARGAGEQYF. In nucleotides, the CDR3 is TGTGCCACCAGCTCATCAGCACGGGGTGCAGGGGAGCAGTACTTC.

The gene calls are TRBV7-4 and TRBJ1-5; no clear D gene. CDR1 is SGHVT, CDR2 SQSDAQ, per germline. This CDR3 comprises 21 residues. The V and J ends lost 2 bases and 0 bases respectively, with 26 bases between them. The CDR3 DNA follows: TGTGCCAGCAGCTTAAGGGTGCGGTGCCCGCTTAATCATTATAGCAATCAGCCCCAGCATTTT. It yields the protein CASSLRVRCPLNHYSNQPQHF.

This clonotype is medium-sized by share. The chain uses TRBV27 and TRBJ1-2; D is uncertain. Between the trimmed V and J ends, which lost 7 bases and 3 bases, there was a span of 12 bases. Germline V gene lookup returns CDR1 MNHEY and CDR2 SMNVEV (reference sequence). This CDR3 spans 13 amino acids. The DNA for the CDR3 is TGTGCCAGCATGGGTGCAGATCACTATGGCTACACCTTC. Amino acid sequence: CASMGADHYGYTF.

The chain couples TRBV27 to TRBJ2-1; no definite D call. V was shortened by 6 bases and J by 0 bases, with 21 bases between the two germline ends. The V gene's germline CDR1 is MNHEY and CDR2 SMNVEV (reference sequence). The CDR3 runs 18 residues. The CDR3 reads CASRPISLGNNSYNEQFF. The CDR3 bases are TGTGCCAGCAGACCAATTTCGTTGGGGAATAACTCCTACAATGAGCAGTTCTTC.

This clonotype was detected many times. For the CDR3, the DNA is TGTGCCAGCAGGGCCCTTTACAATGAGCAGTTCTTC. It encodes CASRALYNEQFF. The rearrangement joins TRBV28 to TRBJ2-1; D remains unclear. Per germline, CDR1 MDHEN and CDR2 SYDVKM. The CDR3 loop spans 12 amino acids. Trimming took off 6 bases at V and 4 bases at J, with 7 bases between the two ends.

This clonotype came up many times. The rearrangement joins TRBV7-3 to TRBJ1-5; TRBD1 matches at 8 bases. J was trimmed by 5 bases and V by 3 bases; bases with no gene match: 3. CDR1 and CDR2 from the germline V gene are SGHTA and FQGTGA. This CDR3 spans 14 amino acids. The CDR3 reads CASSFLTGDQPQHF. The CDR3 nucleotides read TGTGCCAGCAGCTTTTTGACAGGGGATCAGCCCCAGCATTTT.

The DNA for the CDR3 is TGTGCCAGCACCCTCTCCCGCGGGGGGGCTAATGAGCAGTTCTTC. Translated, it gives CASTLSRGGANEQFF. The chain combines TRBV7-2 with TRBJ2-1; TRBD2 matches 9 bases. Per the germline V gene, CDR1 is SGHTA and CDR2 is FQGNSA. With V trimmed by 7 bases and J by 7 bases, 11 bases remained unmatched. The CDR3 loop spans 15 amino acids. The variable domain in full, with the rest retrieved from reference TRBV7-2 and TRBJ2-1, is GAGVSQSPSNKVTEKGKDVELRCDPISGHTALYWYRQSLGQGLEFLIYFQGNSAPDKSGLPSDRFSAERTGGSVSTLTIQRTQQEDSAVYLCASTLSRGGANEQFFGPGTRLTVL.

The chain links TRBV4-3 to TRBJ2-2; tentatively, D is TRBD2 (5 bases). Germline V gives CDR1 LGHNA, CDR2 YSLEER. The CDR3 is 14 amino acids. V dropped 1 base and J dropped 5 bases, with 8 bases sitting between them. The CDR3 spells CASSQARRTGELFF. CDR3 bases: TGCGCCAGCAGCCAAGCGCGGAGGACCGGGGAGCTGTTTTTT.